This T cell receptor (beta chain) derives from a study of graft-versus-host responses after intestinal transplantation. Notes on the study in general: GvH clones appeared in recipient marrow, some first in ileum or blood.

About this clone: Its specificity is unknown.

This table comes from immunoSEQ multiplex PCR, and its TCRdb copy is limited to in-frame clones, with some not included. This table holds 29,000 or so clones, more than 70% found once. Once graft tissue had been processed, intraepithelial and lamina propria lymphocytes were released. CDR1 MGHRA and CDR2 YSYEKL come from the germline V gene. The CDR3 is made up of 17 amino acids. Trimming took 4 bases from V and 0 from J, leaving 19 bases between them. The starting material was ileum tissue, obtained 98 days after intestinal transplantation. This clonotype was sampled from a human patient who received an intestinal transplant, so some T cells may come from the graft donor. The chain links TRBV4-1 to TRBJ2-7; either TRBD1 or TRBD2 may supply D (5 bases each). CDR3 sequence (DNA): TGCGCCAGCAGCCTAACTTGGGCGGGCAGGGACTCCTACGAGCAGTACTTC. It yields the protein CASSLTWAGRDSYEQYF.